This TCR beta chain originates from a study of low-dose radiotherapy and immunotherapy resistance in tumors. Study as a whole: In Cohort 2, 1 Gy per fraction was delivered every two weeks, for a total of 13 Gy over 26 weeks.

The V gene end was trimmed by 4 bases and the J gene end by 5 bases; junction bases not matched to a gene: 5. The CDR3 contains 14 residues. Per germline, CDR1 SGHRS and CDR2 YFSETQ. As for time point: after trial treatment. Sample treatment: LDRT plus nivolumab, ipilimumab, low-dose cyclophosphamide and aspirin (RACIN trial). The donors' regimen was nivolumab, ipilimumab, aspirin, low-dose cyclophosphamide and low-dose radiotherapy. Primers used for first-strand cDNA, a TRAV- and TRBV-specific set, covered both alpha and beta chains. With a V-primer adapter and a constant-region primer, TCRs were amplified for 20 PCR cycles. TCRdb re-called the reads through MiXCR, storing one row per CDR3 protein. Of about 60,000 distinct CDR3 sequences listed, 23% were seen once; the top ten hold 6.5% to 7%.

This chain uses TRBV5-1 with TRBJ2-4; 8 bases line up with TRBD1. Sequenced material: PBMCs, taken after low-dose radiotherapy plus immunotherapy. The TCR was taken from a male donor with prostate cancer. The CDR3 reads CASSVGTGENIQYF. In nucleotides, the CDR3 is TGCGCCAGCAGCGTAGGGACAGGTGAAAACATTCAGTACTTC.